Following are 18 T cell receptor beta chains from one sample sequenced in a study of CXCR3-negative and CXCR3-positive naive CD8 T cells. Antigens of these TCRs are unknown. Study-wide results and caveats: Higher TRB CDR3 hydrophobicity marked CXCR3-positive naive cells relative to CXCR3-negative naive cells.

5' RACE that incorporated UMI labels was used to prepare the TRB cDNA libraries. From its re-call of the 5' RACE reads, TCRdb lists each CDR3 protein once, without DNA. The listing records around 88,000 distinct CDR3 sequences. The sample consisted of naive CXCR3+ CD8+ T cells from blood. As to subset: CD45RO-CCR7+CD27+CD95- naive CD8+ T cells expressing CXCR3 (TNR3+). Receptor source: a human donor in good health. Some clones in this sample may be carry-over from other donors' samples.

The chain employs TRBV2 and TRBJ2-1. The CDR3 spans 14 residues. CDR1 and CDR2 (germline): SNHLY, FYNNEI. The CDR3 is CASISGRFDYEQFF.

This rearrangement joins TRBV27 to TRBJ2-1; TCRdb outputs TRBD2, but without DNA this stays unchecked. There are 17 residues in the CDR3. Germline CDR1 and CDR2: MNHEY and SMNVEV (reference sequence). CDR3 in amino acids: CASSLLAGGPLRNEQFF.

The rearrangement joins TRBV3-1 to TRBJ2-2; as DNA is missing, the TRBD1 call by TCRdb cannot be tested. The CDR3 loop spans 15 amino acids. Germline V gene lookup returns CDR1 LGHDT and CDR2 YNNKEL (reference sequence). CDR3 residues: CASSQVPRGSGELFF.

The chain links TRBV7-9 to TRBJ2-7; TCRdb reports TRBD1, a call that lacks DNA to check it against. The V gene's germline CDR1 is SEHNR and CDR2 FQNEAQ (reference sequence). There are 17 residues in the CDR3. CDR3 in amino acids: CASSSQLGVPLTYEQYF.

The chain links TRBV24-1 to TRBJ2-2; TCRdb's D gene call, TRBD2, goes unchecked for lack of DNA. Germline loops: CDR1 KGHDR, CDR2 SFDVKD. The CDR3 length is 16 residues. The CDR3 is CATRRGVMGLTGELFF.

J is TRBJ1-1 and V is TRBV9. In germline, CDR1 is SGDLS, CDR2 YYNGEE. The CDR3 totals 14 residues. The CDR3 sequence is CASSVENSNTEAFF.

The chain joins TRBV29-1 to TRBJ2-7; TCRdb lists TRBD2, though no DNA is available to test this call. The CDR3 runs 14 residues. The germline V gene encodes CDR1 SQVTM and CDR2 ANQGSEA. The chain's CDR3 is CSVEPGLGPGGQYF.

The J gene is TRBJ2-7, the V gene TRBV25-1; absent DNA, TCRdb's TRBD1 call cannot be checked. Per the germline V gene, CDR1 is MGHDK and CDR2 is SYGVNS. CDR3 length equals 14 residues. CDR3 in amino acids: CASRGQGELYEQYF.

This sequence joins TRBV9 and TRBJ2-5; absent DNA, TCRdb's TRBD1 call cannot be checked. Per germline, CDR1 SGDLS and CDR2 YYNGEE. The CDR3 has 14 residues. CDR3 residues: CASSGSTGLGTQYF.

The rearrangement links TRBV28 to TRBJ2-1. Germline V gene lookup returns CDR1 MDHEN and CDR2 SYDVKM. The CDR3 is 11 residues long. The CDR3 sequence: CASSTYNEQFF.

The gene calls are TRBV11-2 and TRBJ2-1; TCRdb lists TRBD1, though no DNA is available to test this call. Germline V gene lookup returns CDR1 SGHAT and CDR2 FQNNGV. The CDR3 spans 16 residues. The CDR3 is CASSGENRGTYNEQFF.

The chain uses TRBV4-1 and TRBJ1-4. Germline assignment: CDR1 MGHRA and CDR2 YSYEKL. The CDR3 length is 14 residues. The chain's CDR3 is CASSQVVGIAELFF.

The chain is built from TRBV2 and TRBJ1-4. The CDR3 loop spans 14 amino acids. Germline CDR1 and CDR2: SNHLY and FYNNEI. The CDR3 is CASSDRGYVGKLFF.

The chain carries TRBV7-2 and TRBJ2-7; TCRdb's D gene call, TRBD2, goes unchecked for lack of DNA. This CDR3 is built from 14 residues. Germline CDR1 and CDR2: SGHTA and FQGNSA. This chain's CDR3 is CASSPTSGSYEQYF.

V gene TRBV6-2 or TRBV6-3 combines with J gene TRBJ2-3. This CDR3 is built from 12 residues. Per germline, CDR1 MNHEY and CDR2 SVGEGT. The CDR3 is CASSPTQDTQYF.

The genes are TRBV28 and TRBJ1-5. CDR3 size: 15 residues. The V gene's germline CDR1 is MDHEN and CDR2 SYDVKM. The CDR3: CASSFREGDNQPQHF.

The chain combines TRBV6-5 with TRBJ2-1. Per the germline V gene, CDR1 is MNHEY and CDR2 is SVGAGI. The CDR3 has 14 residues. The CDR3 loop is CASSYRGTGNEQFF.

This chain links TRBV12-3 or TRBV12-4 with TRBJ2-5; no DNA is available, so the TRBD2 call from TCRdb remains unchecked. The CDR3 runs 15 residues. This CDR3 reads CASSFFPAGQETQYF.